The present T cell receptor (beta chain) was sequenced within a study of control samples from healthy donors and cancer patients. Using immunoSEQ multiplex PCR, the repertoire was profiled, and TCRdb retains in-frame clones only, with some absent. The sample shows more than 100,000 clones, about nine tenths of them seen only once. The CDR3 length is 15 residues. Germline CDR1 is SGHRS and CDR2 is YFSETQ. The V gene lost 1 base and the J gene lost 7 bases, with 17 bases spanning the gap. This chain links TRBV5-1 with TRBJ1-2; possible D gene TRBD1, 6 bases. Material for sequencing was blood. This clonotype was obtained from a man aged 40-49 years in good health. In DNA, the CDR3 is TGCGCCAGCAGCTTGACCTCAGGGGAAGGGAGTGGCTACACCTTC. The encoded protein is CASSLTSGEGSGYTF. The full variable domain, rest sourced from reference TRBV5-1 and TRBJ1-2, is KAGVTQTPRYLIKTRGQQVTLSCSPISGHRSVSWYQQTPGQGLQFLFEYFSETQRNKGNFPGRFSGRQFSNSRSEMNVSTLELGDSALYLCASSLTSGEGSGYTFGSGTRLTVV.